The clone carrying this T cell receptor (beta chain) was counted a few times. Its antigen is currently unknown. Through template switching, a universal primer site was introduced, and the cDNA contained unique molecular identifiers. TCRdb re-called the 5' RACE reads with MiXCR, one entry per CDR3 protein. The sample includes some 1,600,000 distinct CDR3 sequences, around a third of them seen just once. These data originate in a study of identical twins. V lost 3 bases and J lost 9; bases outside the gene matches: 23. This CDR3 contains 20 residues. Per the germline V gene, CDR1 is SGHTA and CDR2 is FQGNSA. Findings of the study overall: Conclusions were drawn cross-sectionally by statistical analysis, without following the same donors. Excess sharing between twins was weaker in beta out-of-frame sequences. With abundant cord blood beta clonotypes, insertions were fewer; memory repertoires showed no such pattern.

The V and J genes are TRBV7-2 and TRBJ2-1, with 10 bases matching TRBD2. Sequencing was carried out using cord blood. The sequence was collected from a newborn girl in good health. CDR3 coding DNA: TGTGCCAGCAGCTTCCCGTTAAACCCAGTTGAGCGGGGGGGCCTCGGTGAGCAGTTCTTC. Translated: CASSFPLNPVERGGLGEQFF.